These T cell receptor beta chains were read from a single sample in a study of T cell responses to AZD1222 COVID-19 vaccine. Repertoires were generated with immunoSEQ multiplex PCR, while TCRdb's copy carries only in-frame clones and drops some. Altogether about 60,000 clones are present, approximately 80% being singletons, with the ten largest covering around 3.5%. The specimen was peripheral blood, collected 28 days after the second AZD1222 dose. These receptors originate from an adult who received the AZD1222 COVID-19 vaccine. CDR3s include the opening cysteine and the closing phenylalanine or tryptophan. A D gene is named only where the DNA matches it firmly. Part of the rows lack a size; the others show once, few, many or a class for expanded clones.

j_call,d_call,v_call,clone_size,cdr3_nt,cdr3_aa
TRBJ1-3,-,TRBV7-2,once,TGTGCCAGCAGCCCCGGCGGGGGAGCAGGAAACACCATATATTTT,CASSPGGGAGNTIYF
TRBJ1-5,-,TRBV15,-,TGTGCCACCAGCCCGGGGGGGCATCAGCCCCAGCATTTT,CATSPGGHQPQHF
TRBJ2-3,-,TRBV3-1/TRBV3-2,-,TGTGCCAGCAGCCAGGTCGGGTTGGGGGGTAGCGCGAATCCTAACACAGATACGCAGTATTTT,CASSQVGLGGSANPNTDTQYF
TRBJ1-5,-,TRBV9,-,TGTGCCAGCAGGTACAGTCAGCCCCAGCATTTT,CASRYSQPQHF
TRBJ2-7,-,TRBV5-1,few,TGCGCCAGCAGCTTGGCCTTGAGGGGTTCTCCCTACGAGCAGTACTTC,CASSLALRGSPYEQYF
TRBJ1-6,TRBD1,TRBV27,once,TGTGCCACCCGGACAGGGGATTCACCCCTCCACTTT,CATRTGDSPLHF
TRBJ1-4,TRBD1,TRBV29-1,-,TGCAGCGCCATAGTACAGGGGGCGGGAAAACTGTTTTTT,CSAIVQGAGKLFF
TRBJ1-3,TRBD1,TRBV15,-,TGTGCCACCGGGCAGTACAGGGGAACTGGAAACACCATATATTTT,CATGQYRGTGNTIYF
TRBJ1-2,-,TRBV10-3,once,TGTGCCATCATCAGGGAAGACTATGGCTACACCTTC,CAIIREDYGYTF
TRBJ2-2,-,TRBV14,few,TGTGCCAGCAGCCCTCGACAACCCCAAACCGGGGAGCTGTTTTTT,CASSPRQPQTGELFF
TRBJ2-5,-,TRBV19,-,TGTGCCAGTAGTTTGGGGGGCCAGTACTTC,CASSLGGQYF
TRBJ1-1,-,TRBV6-5,-,TGTGCCAGCAGTCAGGGAGGTCAAGCTTTCTTT,CASSQGGQAFF
TRBJ1-2,TRBD1,TRBV4-2,-,TGTGCCAGCAACCCCGCCGGGACAGGGGGCGGCTATGGCTACACCTTC,CASNPAGTGGGYGYTF
TRBJ2-1,TRBD2,TRBV6-5,-,TGTGCCAGCAGTTACTCGGCGGGGGGATTCAATGAGCAGTTCTTC,CASSYSAGGFNEQFF
TRBJ2-3,TRBD2,TRBV18,-,TGTGCCAGCTCACCACCCCACGGGGGGGCCCGGGATACGCAGTATTTT,CASSPPHGGARDTQYF
TRBJ1-1,-,TRBV2,-,TGTGCCAGCATGATGGGAAGGATGAACACTGAAGCTTTCTTT,CASMMGRMNTEAFF
TRBJ1-1,-,TRBV5-8,few,TGTGCCAGCAGCTTGGCTTGGCAAAACACTGAAGCTTTCTTT,CASSLAWQNTEAFF
TRBJ2-4,-,TRBV11-3,-,TGTGCCAGCAGCGACCACCGGAACATTCAGTACTTC,CASSDHRNIQYF
TRBJ1-1,-,TRBV5-5,-,TGTGCCAGCAGCCGCCAAGAGACAGTGAACACTGAAGCTTTCTTT,CASSRQETVNTEAFF
TRBJ1-1,-,TRBV5-1,-,TGCGCCAGCAGCTTGTCACAGGGGAACACTGAAGCTTTCTTT,CASSLSQGNTEAFF
TRBJ2-3,TRBD2,TRBV6-2/TRBV6-3,few,TGTGCCAGCAGTTGGGGGGGGGACACAGATACGCAGTATTTT,CASSWGGDTDTQYF
TRBJ2-7,-,TRBV7-2,-,TGTGCCAGCAGTAGGGCCTACGAGCAGTACTTC,CASSRAYEQYF
TRBJ2-3,-,TRBV29-1,-,TGCAGCGCCGAGGGCGTAACAAATCCCACAGATACGCAGTATTTT,CSAEGVTNPTDTQYF
TRBJ2-2,-,TRBV3-1/TRBV3-2,-,TGTGCCAGCAGCCAACGCGCAAGTGGGACCGGGGAGCTGTTTTTT,CASSQRASGTGELFF
TRBJ2-2,-,TRBV10-3,-,TGTGCCATCACTTCGACCCTGCGGCCACAGAACACCGGGGAGCTGTTTTTT,CAITSTLRPQNTGELFF
TRBJ1-6,TRBD1,TRBV28,-,TGTGCCAGCAAGGGACCGGGACAGGGGGCATCACCCCTCCACTTT,CASKGPGQGASPLHF
TRBJ1-5,-,TRBV18,-,TGTGCCAGCTCACCAGGGCAGGGTGAACAGCCCCAGCATTTT,CASSPGQGEQPQHF
TRBJ2-7,-,TRBV5-5,-,TGTGCCAGCAGTCGAGACGGGACCTTCGGGGAGCAGTACTTC,CASSRDGTFGEQYF
TRBJ2-7,TRBD1,TRBV5-6,-,TGTGCCAGCAGCGCAGGACAGGGCCGCGAGCAGTACTTC,CASSAGQGREQYF
TRBJ2-1,-,TRBV19,-,TGTGCCAGTAGTATCGGCAGAGTGCAGTTCTTC,CASSIGRVQFF
TRBJ1-1,-,TRBV3-1/TRBV3-2,-,TGTGCCAGCAGCCAAGACGAAGGCCCTGAAGCTTTCTTT,CASSQDEGPEAFF
TRBJ1-4,TRBD1,TRBV2,-,TGTGCCAGCAGTGAGACAGGGAGTCGGGAAAAACTGTTTTTT,CASSETGSREKLFF
TRBJ2-7,TRBD2,TRBV6-5,-,TGTGCCAGCAGTTACTCCGGGATTCTAGCGGGGTTTGAGCAGTACTTC,CASSYSGILAGFEQYF
TRBJ2-1,-,TRBV15,-,TGTGCCACCAGCAGAGATCCACGCGGATCAGACAATGAGCAGTTCTTC,CATSRDPRGSDNEQFF
TRBJ2-7,TRBD1,TRBV3-1/TRBV3-2,-,TGTGCCAGCAGCCAACGAGGGACAGTGCTCGAGCAGTACTTC,CASSQRGTVLEQYF
TRBJ2-7,TRBD2,TRBV2,-,TGTGCCAGCAGAGCTGGACTGGGAGGGTCTTACGAGCAGTACTTC,CASRAGLGGSYEQYF
TRBJ1-2,-,TRBV7-2,-,TGTGCCAGCAGCTTAGCGGGGCCCTGGAATGGCTACACCTTC,CASSLAGPWNGYTF
TRBJ2-3,-,TRBV7-8,-,TGTGCCAGCAGCTTAGGCTGGGGCTCAGATACGCAGTATTTT,CASSLGWGSDTQYF
TRBJ2-3,-,TRBV5-1,-,TGCGCCAGCAGCTTGGCTAGTCTTACCACAGATACGCAGTATTTT,CASSLASLTTDTQYF
TRBJ2-7,TRBD2,TRBV9,-,TGTGCCAGCAGCGTAGCAGGTGGCGGACTAGCGGACTCCTACGAGCAGTACTTC,CASSVAGGGLADSYEQYF
TRBJ1-5,-,TRBV18,few,TGTGCCAGCTCACGGGAACAGGGTATCAATCAGCCCCAGCATTTT,CASSREQGINQPQHF
TRBJ2-5,TRBD2,TRBV11-3,-,TGTGCCAGCAGCGTCTCTAGCGGGGGGGCTGCAGAGACCCAGTACTTC,CASSVSSGGAAETQYF
TRBJ2-2,TRBD1,TRBV29-1,-,TGCAGCGCTATGGGACAGTCTCCGGGGGAGCTGTTTTTT,CSAMGQSPGELFF
TRBJ2-1,TRBD1,TRBV24-1,-,TGTGCCACCAGTGATTACAGGGGAAACAATGAGCAGTTCTTC,CATSDYRGNNEQFF
TRBJ1-5,-,TRBV20-1,-,TGCAGTGCTAGTATGGATGGGTATCAGCCCCAGCATTTT,CSASMDGYQPQHF
TRBJ1-2,-,TRBV5-1,-,TGCGCCAGCAGCTTGGCCCAAGGATCCGGCTACACCTTC,CASSLAQGSGYTF
TRBJ1-3,-,TRBV7-2,-,TGTGCCAGCAGCTCTCAGGGGAACACCATATATTTT,CASSSQGNTIYF
TRBJ1-5,-,TRBV5-1,once,TGCGCCAGCAGCTTCTCTGGAAATAGCAATCAGCCCCAGCATTTT,CASSFSGNSNQPQHF
TRBJ2-2,-,TRBV19,-,TGTGCCAGTAGTATAGTGGGGGCAGGGGAGCTGTTTTTT,CASSIVGAGELFF
TRBJ1-5,-,TRBV10-1,-,TGCGCCAGCAGTGCCGGGACTAGCAATCAGCCCCAGCATTTT,CASSAGTSNQPQHF
TRBJ1-6,TRBD1,TRBV3-1/TRBV3-2,-,TGTGCCAGCAGCCAAGGAGGGGGCGGTAATTCACCCCTCCACTTT,CASSQGGGGNSPLHF
TRBJ2-1,-,TRBV24-1,-,TGTGCCACCAGTGGCAACTGGGACGGCTCCTACAATGAGCAGTTCTTC,CATSGNWDGSYNEQFF